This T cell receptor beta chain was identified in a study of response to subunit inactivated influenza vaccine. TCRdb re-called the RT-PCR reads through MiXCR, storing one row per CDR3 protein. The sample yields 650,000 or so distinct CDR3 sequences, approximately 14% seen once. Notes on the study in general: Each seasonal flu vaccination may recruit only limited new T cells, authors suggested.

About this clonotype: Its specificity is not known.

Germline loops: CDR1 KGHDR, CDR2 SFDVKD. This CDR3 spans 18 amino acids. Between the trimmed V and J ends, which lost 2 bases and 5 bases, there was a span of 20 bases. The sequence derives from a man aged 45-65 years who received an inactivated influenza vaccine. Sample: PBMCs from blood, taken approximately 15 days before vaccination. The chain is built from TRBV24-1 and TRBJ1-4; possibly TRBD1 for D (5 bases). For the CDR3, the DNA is TGTGCCACCAGTGATTCACCAATGGGGAACAGGATGAATGAAAAACTGTTTTTT. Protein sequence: CATSDSPMGNRMNEKLFF.